The source of this TCR beta chain is a study of CD8 T cells in Susac syndrome (dated by TCRdb to between 2018 and 2021). A note on the overall study: Whether CD8+ T cell activation and differentiation in Susac syndrome was antigen driven was tested using repertoire sequencing. CD8+ T cell repertoire clonality was compared between approximately 12 healthy donors, approximately 14 Susac syndrome patients and fewer than 19 multiple sclerosis patients.

High-throughput TCR beta sequencing profiled peripheral blood CD8+ and CD4+ T cells from healthy donors, Susac syndrome patients and multiple sclerosis patients. The multiple sclerosis controls were treatment-naive patients whose relapsing-remitting disease, either stable or active, fulfilled the revised McDonald criteria. CD8+ TEMRA cells were enriched by FACS, while bulk CD8+ and CD4+ T cells were purified by magnetic negative isolation. Blood was drawn into EDTA tubes, processed within 24 hours, and PBMCs were isolated by density gradient centrifugation. PBMCs intended for TCR sequencing were cryopreserved in liquid nitrogen and were subsequently thawed in a 37 degrees C water bath. The sorted or isolated CD4+, CD8+ and CD8+ TEMRA cells reached a purity of at least 90%. RNA was extracted with the RNeasy kit and about 0.5 to 1 ug was reverse transcribed using random hexamers. The immunoSEQ multiplex PCR assay, covering 54 Vbeta and 13 Jbeta segments, was used to amplify TCR beta CDR3 regions. PCR amplification bias was corrected by using a synthetic template baseline for primer optimization and computational correction. The original pipeline was this. Reads were assigned to V, D and J genes according to IMGT and analyzed in immunoSEQ Analyzer, with only productive sequences retained. Clonality was computed as one minus Shannon entropy normalized by log2 of the number of productive unique sequences. For each patient and control, public and private clones were evaluated among the 100 most prevalent clones. Susac-specific clones were defined as absent from healthy and MS cohorts, about 1,100 published viral clones and other ImmuneACCESS disease sequences. Using fastp trimming at Q25 and MiXCR clonotype assembly, TCRdb reanalyzed the public sequencing data and kept in-frame beta chains. Rows merge per CDR3 protein into single entries with the most common DNA and genes. In this record, the V and J calls reflect TCRdb's handling and not the investigators' own analysis. Present in this sample are under 150,000 distinct CDR3 sequences, 65% to 90% of which were seen just once. The biggest ten clones account for more than 0.5% of the sample.

CDR1 is given as LNHDA and CDR2 as SQIVND, both from the germline V gene (reference sequence). Reading from cysteine to phenylalanine, the CDR3 counts 17 amino acids. Of all the DNA, just the CDR3 is kept, 51 bases in frame from base 1. Germline trimming amounts to 5 bases on V and 4 bases on J, with 12 as the count of junction bases outside the gene matches. Overall study results and their limits: The number of individuals in the TCR sequencing and HLA analysis was recognized as being relatively small.

On this clonotype: This clone's antigen is unknown. Base qualities are not recorded, but no much larger clone differs from it by a single base.

Recombination connected TRBV19 to TRBJ2-1, and 9 bases in between align with TRBD1. The sample comprised CD8+ T cells from PBMCs. This clonotype originated in a human donor with multiple sclerosis. The nucleotide sequence reads as follows: TGTGCCAGTAGTCCGCGACAGGGGGGCCGGACATACAATGAGCAGTTCTTC. This codes for CASSPRQGGRTYNEQFF.